The next 5 T cell receptor beta chains were all read from a single sample in a study of blood T cell repertoires in COVID-19. Data came from immunoSEQ multiplex PCR; TCRdb stores just in-frame clones and leaves some out. The profile covers a few hundred thousand clones, with roughly 84% appearing a single time and 4.5% to 5.5% taken by the ten largest. Sequencing was performed on peripheral blood. These receptors all come from a woman aged 55-70 years who had recovered from COVID-19.

This chain uses TRBV6-6 with TRBJ1-2; possibly TRBD1 for D (6 bases). The CDR3 runs to 13 residues. Germline V CDR1 and CDR2: MNHNY, SVGAGI (reference sequence). Trimming removed 11 bases from V and 6 bases from J, with 19 bases in between. The CDR3 nucleotides are TGTGCCGCCTCGACCAGGGGTGCCCATGGCTACACCTTC. Translation gives CAASTRGAHGYTF.

V gene TRBV6-5 combines with J gene TRBJ1-1, with D perhaps matching TRBD1 (6 bases). The CDR3 spans 11 residues. Trimming pared 6 bases from V and 11 bases from J, leaving 13 bases between. The germline V gene has CDR1 MNHEY and CDR2 SVGAGI. The CDR3 DNA is TGTGCCAGCAGGATCAGGGGTCGTGCTTTCTTT. It codes for CASRIRGRAFF.

This chain links TRBV30 with TRBJ1-5; D is possibly TRBD1 (5 bases). The germline V and J ends were trimmed by 2 bases and 0 bases, with 17 bases remaining between them. CDR3 size: 17 residues. Germline CDR1 and CDR2: GTSNPN and SVGIG (reference sequence). The CDR3: CAWSPHGATYSNQPQHF. CDR3 sequence (DNA): TGTGCCTGGAGTCCTCATGGGGCCACCTATAGCAATCAGCCCCAGCATTTT.

This clone was picked up a small number of times. The gene calls are TRBV18 and TRBJ2-1; 7 nucleotides agree with TRBD1. The germline gives CDR1 KGHSH, CDR2 LQKENI. This CDR3 comprises 14 residues. Trimming at V came to 3 bases and at J to 6 bases, leaving 5 bases not matched to a gene. CDR3 DNA sequence: TGTGCCAGCTCACCGGACAGGCTGGGCAATGAGCAGTTCTTC. Residues: CASSPDRLGNEQFF.

Only one count was recorded for this clone. The chain employs TRBV5-1 and TRBJ2-5; D is unresolved. The CDR3 consists of 15 residues. V lost 4 bases to trimming and J lost 5 bases, with 18 bases between them. Germline V gene sequence: CDR1 SGHRS, CDR2 YFSETQ. The CDR3 protein is CASSPGLVVRETQYF. Written as DNA, the CDR3 is TGCGCCAGCAGCCCCGGCCTTGTGGTGAGGGAGACCCAGTACTTC.